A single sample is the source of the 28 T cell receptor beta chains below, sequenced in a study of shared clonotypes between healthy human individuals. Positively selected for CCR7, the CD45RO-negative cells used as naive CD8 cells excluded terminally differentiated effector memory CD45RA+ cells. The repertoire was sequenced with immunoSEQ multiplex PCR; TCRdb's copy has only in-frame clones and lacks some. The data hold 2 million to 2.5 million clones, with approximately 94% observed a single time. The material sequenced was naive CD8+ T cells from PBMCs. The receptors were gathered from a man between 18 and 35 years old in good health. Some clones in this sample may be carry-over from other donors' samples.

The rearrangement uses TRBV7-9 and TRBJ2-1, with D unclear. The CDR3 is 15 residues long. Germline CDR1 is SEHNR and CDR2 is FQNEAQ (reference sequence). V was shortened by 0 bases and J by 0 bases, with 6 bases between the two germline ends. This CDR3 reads CASSLATNSYNEQFF. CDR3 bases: TGTGCCAGCAGCTTAGCTACGAACTCCTACAATGAGCAGTTCTTC.

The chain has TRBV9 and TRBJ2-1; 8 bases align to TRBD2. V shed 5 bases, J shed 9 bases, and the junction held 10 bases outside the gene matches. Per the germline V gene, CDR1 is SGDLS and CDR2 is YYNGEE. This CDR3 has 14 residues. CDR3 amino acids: CASRGGLAAAEQFF. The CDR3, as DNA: TGTGCCAGCAGAGGCGGACTAGCAGCGGCTGAGCAGTTCTTC.

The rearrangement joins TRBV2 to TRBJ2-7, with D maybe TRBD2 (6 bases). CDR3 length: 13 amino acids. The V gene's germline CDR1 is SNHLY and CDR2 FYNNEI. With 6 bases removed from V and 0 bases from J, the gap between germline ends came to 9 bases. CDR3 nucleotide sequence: TGTGCCAGCAGAGACGGGAGCTCCTACGAGCAGTACTTC. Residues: CASRDGSSYEQYF.

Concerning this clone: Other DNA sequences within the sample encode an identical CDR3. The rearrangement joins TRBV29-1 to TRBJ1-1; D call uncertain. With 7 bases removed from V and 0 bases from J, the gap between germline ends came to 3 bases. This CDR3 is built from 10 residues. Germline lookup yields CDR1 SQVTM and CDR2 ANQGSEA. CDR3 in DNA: TGCAGCGGAATGAACACTGAAGCTTTCTTT. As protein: CSGMNTEAFF. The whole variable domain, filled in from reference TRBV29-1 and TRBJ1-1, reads SAVISQKPSRDICQRGTSLTIQCQVDSQVTMMFWYRQQPGQSLTLIATANQGSEATYESGFVIDKFPISRPNLTFSTLTVSNMSPEDSSIYLCSGMNTEAFFGQGTRLTVV.

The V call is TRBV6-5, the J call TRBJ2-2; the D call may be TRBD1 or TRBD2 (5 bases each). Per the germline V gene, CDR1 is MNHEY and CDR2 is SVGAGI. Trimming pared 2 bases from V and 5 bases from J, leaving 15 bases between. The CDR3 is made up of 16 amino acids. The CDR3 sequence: CASSYGTDGMTGELFF. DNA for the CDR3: TGTGCCAGCAGTTACGGGACGGATGGAATGACCGGGGAGCTGTTTTTT.

CDR3 region: CASSPDRQIYEQYF. CDR3 in DNA: TGTGCCAGCAGCCCAGACAGACAAATCTACGAGCAGTACTTC. The chain employs TRBV9 and TRBJ2-7; a possible D gene is TRBD1 (5 bases). This CDR3 has 14 residues. V was shortened by 4 bases and J by 3 bases, with 14 bases between the two germline ends. Per the germline V gene, CDR1 is SGDLS and CDR2 is YYNGEE.

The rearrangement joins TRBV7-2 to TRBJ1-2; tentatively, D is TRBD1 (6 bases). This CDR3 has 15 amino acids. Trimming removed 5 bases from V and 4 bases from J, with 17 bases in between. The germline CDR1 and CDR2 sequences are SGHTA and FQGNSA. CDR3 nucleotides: TGTGCCAGCAGCGAAATCAGGGGAAGGGGCTATGGCTACACCTTC. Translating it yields CASSEIRGRGYGYTF. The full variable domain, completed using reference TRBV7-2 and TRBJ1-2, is GAGVSQSPSNKVTEKGKDVELRCDPISGHTALYWYRQSLGQGLEFLIYFQGNSAPDKSGLPSDRFSAERTGGSVSTLTIQRTQQEDSAVYLCASSEIRGRGYGYTFGSGTRLTVV.

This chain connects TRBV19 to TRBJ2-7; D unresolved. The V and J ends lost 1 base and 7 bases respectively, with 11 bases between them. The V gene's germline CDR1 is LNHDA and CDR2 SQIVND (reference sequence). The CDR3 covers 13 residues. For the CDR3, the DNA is TGTGCCAGTAGTATAGTTGAAGGCCGAGAGCAGTACTTC. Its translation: CASSIVEGREQYF.

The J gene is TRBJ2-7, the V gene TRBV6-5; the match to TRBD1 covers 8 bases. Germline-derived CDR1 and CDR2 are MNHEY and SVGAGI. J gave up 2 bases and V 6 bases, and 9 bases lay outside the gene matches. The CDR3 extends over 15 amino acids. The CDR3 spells CASSPRTGSPYEQYF. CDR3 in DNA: TGTGCCAGCAGCCCCAGGACAGGGAGCCCCTACGAGCAGTACTTC.

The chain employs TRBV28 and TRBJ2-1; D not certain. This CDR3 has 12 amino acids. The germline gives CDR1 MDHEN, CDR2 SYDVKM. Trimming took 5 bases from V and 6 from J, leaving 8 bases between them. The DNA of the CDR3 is TGTGCCAGCAGTGGCATCGGCAATGAGCAGTTCTTC. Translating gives CASSGIGNEQFF.

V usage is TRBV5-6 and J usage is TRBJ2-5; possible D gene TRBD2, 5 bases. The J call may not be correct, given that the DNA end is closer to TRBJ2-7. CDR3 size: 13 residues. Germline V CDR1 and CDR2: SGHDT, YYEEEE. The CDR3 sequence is CASSRGLGSEQYF. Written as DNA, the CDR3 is TGTGCCAGCAGCCGAGGACTGGGGAGCGAGCAGTACTTC.

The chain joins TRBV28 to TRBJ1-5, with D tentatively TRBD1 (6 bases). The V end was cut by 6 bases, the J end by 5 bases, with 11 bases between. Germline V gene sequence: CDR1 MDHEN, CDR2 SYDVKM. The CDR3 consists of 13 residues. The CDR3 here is CASRLQGYQPQHF. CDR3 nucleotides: TGTGCCAGCAGGCTACAGGGTTATCAGCCCCAGCATTTT.

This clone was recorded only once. The chain's CDR3 is CASSPSSRGDGVYGYTF. Written as DNA, the CDR3 is TGTGCCAGCAGCCCATCTTCGAGGGGGGATGGTGTCTATGGCTACACCTTC. The chain employs TRBV7-9 and TRBJ1-2; perhaps TRBD1 as D (6 bases). The V end lost 5 bases, the J end lost 4 bases, and 23 bases lay between the germline ends. From germline, CDR1 is SEHNR and CDR2 FQNEAQ (reference sequence). This CDR3 has 17 amino acids.

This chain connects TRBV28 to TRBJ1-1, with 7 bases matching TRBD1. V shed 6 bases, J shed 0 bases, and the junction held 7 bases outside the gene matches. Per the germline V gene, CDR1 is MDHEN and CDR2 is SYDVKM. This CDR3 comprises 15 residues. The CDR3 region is CASRPRQGLNTEAFF. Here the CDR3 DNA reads TGTGCCAGCAGACCTCGACAGGGTCTGAACACTGAAGCTTTCTTT.

The CDR3 loop reads CASSFRTSGYEQYF. The DNA for the CDR3 is TGTGCCAGCAGTTTCCGGACTAGCGGGTACGAGCAGTACTTC. The chain recombines TRBV27 with TRBJ2-5, with 11 bases aligning to TRBD2. Gene TRBJ2-7 matches the end of the DNA better, so the J call may be wrong. Germline V CDR1 and CDR2: MNHEY, SMNVEV (reference sequence). The CDR3 sequence is 14 residues long.

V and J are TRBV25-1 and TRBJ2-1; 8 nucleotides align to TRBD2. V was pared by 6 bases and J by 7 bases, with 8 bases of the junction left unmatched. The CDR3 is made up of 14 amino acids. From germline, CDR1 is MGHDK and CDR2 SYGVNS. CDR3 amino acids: CASRSGSVMNEQFF. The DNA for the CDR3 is TGTGCCAGCAGGAGCGGGAGTGTGATGAATGAGCAGTTCTTC.

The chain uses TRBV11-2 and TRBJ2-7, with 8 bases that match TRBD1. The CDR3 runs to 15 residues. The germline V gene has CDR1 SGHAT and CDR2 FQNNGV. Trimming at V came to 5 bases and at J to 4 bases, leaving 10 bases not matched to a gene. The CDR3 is CASSGRTGNRYEQYF. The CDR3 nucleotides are TGTGCCAGCAGCGGACGGACAGGGAATAGGTACGAGCAGTACTTC.

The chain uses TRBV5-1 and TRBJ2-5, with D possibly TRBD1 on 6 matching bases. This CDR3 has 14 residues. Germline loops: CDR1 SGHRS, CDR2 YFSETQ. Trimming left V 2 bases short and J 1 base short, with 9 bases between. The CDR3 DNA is TGCGCCAGCAGCTTAATGGACAGCCAAGAGACCCAGTACTTC. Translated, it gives CASSLMDSQETQYF.

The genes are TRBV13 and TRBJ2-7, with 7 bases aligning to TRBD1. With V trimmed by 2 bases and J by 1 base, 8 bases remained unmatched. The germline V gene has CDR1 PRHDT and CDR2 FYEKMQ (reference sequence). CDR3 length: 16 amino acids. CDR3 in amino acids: CASSLNEGALSYEQYF. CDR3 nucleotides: TGTGCCAGCAGCTTAAACGAGGGGGCCCTTTCCTACGAGCAGTACTTC.

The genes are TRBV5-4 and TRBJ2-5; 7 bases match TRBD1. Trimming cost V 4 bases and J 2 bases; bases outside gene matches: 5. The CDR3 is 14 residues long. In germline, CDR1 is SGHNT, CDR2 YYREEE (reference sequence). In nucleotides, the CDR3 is TGTGCCAGCAGCGTACCGGGACAGCAAGAGACCCAGTACTTC. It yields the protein CASSVPGQQETQYF.

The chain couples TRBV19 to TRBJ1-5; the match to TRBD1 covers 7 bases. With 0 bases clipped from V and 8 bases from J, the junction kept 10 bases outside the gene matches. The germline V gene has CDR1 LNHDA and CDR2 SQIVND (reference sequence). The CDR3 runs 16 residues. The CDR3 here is CASSIDETGSWEPQHF. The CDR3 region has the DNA TGTGCCAGTAGTATAGATGAGACAGGGTCCTGGGAGCCCCAGCATTTT.

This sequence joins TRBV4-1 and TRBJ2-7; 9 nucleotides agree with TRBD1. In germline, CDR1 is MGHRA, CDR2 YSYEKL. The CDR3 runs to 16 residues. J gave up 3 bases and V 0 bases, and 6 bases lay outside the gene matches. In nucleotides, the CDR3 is TGCGCCAGCAGCCAAGAACCGGGACAGGGTGGCTACGAGCAGTACTTC. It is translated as CASSQEPGQGGYEQYF.

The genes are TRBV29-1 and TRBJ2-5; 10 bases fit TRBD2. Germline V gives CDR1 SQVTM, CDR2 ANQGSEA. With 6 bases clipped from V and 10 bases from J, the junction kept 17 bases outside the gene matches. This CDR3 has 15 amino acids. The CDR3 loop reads CSVITSGDSYLVQYF. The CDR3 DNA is TGCAGCGTAATCACTAGCGGGGATAGTTATTTGGTCCAGTACTTC.

CDR3 region: CASSESGPLQFF. The CDR3 region has the DNA TGTGCCAGCAGTGAGTCCGGGCCTCTCCAGTTCTTC. The V gene is TRBV13, the J gene TRBJ2-1; D is unclear. Trimming shortened V by 6 bases and J by 13 bases, and 16 bases separated the two germline ends. Germline V gene sequence: CDR1 PRHDT, CDR2 FYEKMQ (reference sequence). The CDR3 loop spans 12 amino acids.

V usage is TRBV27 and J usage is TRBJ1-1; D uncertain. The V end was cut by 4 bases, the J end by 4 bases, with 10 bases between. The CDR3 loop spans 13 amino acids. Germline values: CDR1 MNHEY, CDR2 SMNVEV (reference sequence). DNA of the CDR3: TGTGCCAGCAGTTCTCGGGCGGGCACTGAAGCTTTCTTT. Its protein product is CASSSRAGTEAFF.

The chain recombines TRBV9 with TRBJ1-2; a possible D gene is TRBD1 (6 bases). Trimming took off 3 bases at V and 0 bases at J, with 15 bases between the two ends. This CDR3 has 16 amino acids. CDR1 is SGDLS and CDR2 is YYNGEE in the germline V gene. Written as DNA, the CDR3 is TGTGCCAGCAGCGACGGAACAGGGCTACCTAACTATGGCTACACCTTC. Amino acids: CASSDGTGLPNYGYTF.

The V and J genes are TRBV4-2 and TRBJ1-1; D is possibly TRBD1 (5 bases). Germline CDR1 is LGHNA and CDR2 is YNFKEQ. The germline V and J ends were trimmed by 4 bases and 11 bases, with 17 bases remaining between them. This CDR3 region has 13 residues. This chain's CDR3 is CASSPRAPPPAFF. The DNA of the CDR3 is TGTGCCAGCAGCCCCAGGGCTCCCCCGCCGGCTTTCTTT.

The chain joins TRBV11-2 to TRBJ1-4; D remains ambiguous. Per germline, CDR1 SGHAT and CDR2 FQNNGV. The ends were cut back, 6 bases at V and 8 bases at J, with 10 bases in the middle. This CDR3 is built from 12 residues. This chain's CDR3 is CASSGHREKLFF. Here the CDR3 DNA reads TGTGCCAGCAGTGGGCATAGGGAAAAACTGTTTTTT.